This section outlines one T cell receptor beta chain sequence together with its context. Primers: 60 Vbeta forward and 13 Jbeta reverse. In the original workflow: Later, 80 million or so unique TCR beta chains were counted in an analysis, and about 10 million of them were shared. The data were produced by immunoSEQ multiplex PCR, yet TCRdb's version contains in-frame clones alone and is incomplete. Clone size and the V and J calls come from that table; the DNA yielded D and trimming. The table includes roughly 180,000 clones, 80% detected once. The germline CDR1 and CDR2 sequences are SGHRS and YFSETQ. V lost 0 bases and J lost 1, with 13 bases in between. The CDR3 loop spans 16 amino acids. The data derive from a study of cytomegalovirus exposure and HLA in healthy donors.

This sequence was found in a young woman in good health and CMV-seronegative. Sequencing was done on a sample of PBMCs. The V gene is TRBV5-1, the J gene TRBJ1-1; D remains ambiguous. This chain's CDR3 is CASSLEQPYSNTEAFF. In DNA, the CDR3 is TGCGCCAGCAGCTTGGAACAGCCATATTCGAACACTGAAGCTTTCTTT.